Presented here are 30 T cell receptor beta chains from one specimen sequenced in a study of memory CD4+ T cells and cytomegalovirus serostatus. TCRdb keeps only in-frame clones here, not all; method: immunoSEQ multiplex PCR. This table has roughly 39,000 clones, 60% to 85% appearing once. The sort gate was single viable CD3+CD4+CD8-CD45RO+ cells for memory CD4+ T cells. Sequencing used memory CD4+ T cells from blood. These receptors were taken from an adult in good health and CMV-seronegative.

The chain is built from TRBV11-2 and TRBJ1-1; 8 bases map to TRBD1. Per germline, CDR1 SGHAT and CDR2 FQNNGV. This CDR3 is built from 13 residues. The ends lost 5 bases at V and 8 bases at J; junction bases unmatched: 7. In nucleotides, the CDR3 is TGTGCCAGCAGCCCGGGTCGGGACAGGGAAGCTTTCTTT. As protein: CASSPGRDREAFF. Filled out from reference TRBV11-2 and TRBJ1-1, the complete variable domain reads EAGVAQSPRYKIIEKRQSVAFWCNPISGHATLYWYQQILGQGPKLLIQFQNNGVVDDSQLPKDRFSAERLKGVDSTLKIQPAKLEDSAVYLCASSPGRDREAFFGQGTRLTVV.

This clone was seen a handful of times. The chain carries TRBV30 and TRBJ1-1; 8 nucleotides match TRBD1. CDR3 length: 17 residues. V trimming: 0 bases; J trimming: 6 bases; junction bases outside the gene matches: 15. Per the germline V gene, CDR1 is GTSNPN and CDR2 is SVGIG (reference sequence). The CDR3 protein is CAWSVGRRQGTVAEAFF. CDR3 nucleotides: TGTGCCTGGAGTGTGGGCAGGAGACAGGGGACGGTTGCTGAAGCTTTCTTT.

The table lists this clone with a few counts. V is TRBV6-6 and J is TRBJ1-1; D may be TRBD1 (5 bases). Germline CDR1 is MNHNY and CDR2 is SVGAGI (reference sequence). V shed 4 bases and J shed 5 bases, with 14 bases lying between them. The CDR3 is made up of 14 amino acids. CDR3 DNA: TGTGCCAGCAGTTGGCCATTATGGGGGACTGAAGCTTTCTTT. This codes for CASSWPLWGTEAFF.

The rearrangement uses TRBV5-1 and TRBJ2-5; D is perhaps TRBD1 (6 bases). Germline V gives CDR1 SGHRS, CDR2 YFSETQ. The V gene lost 1 base and the J gene lost 1 base, with 14 bases spanning the gap. This CDR3 region has 16 residues. The CDR3: CASSLLPQGSQETQYF. CDR3 bases: TGCGCCAGCAGCTTGCTTCCCCAGGGGTCCCAAGAGACCCAGTACTTC.

The V gene is TRBV7-2, the J gene TRBJ2-4; TRBD1 agrees at 7 bases. The CDR3 loop spans 16 amino acids. CDR1 is SGHTA and CDR2 is FQGNSA in the germline V gene. With 5 bases clipped from V and 7 bases from J, the junction kept 14 bases outside the gene matches. The CDR3 region is CASSISFGTAFNIQYF. The CDR3 DNA sequence: TGTGCCAGCAGCATCTCCTTCGGGACAGCCTTTAACATTCAGTACTTC. Full variable domain (remainder filled in from reference TRBV7-2 and TRBJ2-4): GAGVSQSPSNKVTEKGKDVELRCDPISGHTALYWYRQSLGQGLEFLIYFQGNSAPDKSGLPSDRFSAERTGGSVSTLTIQRTQQEDSAVYLCASSISFGTAFNIQYFGAGTRLSVL.

CDR3 in DNA: TGTGCCAGCAGTGAAGCGCTTCGGGGAATAGCCAATCAGCCCCAGCATTTT. Its translation is CASSEALRGIANQPQHF. The rearrangement links TRBV2 to TRBJ1-5; unclear D gene. Deletions cut 0 bases from V and 3 bases from J, with 15 bases between. The length of the CDR3 is 17 residues. The V gene's germline CDR1 is SNHLY and CDR2 FYNNEI. The variable domain in full, completed from reference TRBV2 and TRBJ1-5, reads EPEVTQTPSHQVTQMGQEVILRCVPISNHLYFYWYRQILGQKVEFLVSFYNNEISEKSEIFDDQFSVERPDGSNFTLKIRSTKLEDSAMYFCASSEALRGIANQPQHFGDGTRLSIL.

CDR3 bases: TGTGCCAGCAGCCCCTCGACATCTAACACCGGGGAGCTGTTTTTT. Translation: CASSPSTSNTGELFF. The V and J genes are TRBV7-2 and TRBJ2-2; no firm D call. V lost 5 bases and J lost 2, with 12 bases in between. Per the germline V gene, CDR1 is SGHTA and CDR2 is FQGNSA. The CDR3 length is 15 residues.

V gene TRBV2 combines with J gene TRBJ1-1; 12 positions match TRBD1. V was clipped by 7 bases and J by 3 bases; unmatched bases: 9. CDR3 length: 16 residues. Germline CDR1 is SNHLY and CDR2 is FYNNEI. As DNA, the CDR3 is TGTGCCAGCAAGAGACGGGACAGGGGGCAACACACTGAAGCTTTCTTT. Protein sequence: CASKRRDRGQHTEAFF.

This chain connects TRBV18 to TRBJ1-1; D gene ambiguous. V lost 0 bases, J lost 8 bases, and 10 bases lay in between. The germline CDR1 and CDR2 sequences are KGHSH and LQKENI. The CDR3 totals 13 residues. CDR3 protein: CASSPPSGREAFF. Here the CDR3 DNA reads TGTGCCAGCTCACCACCCTCGGGCAGGGAAGCTTTCTTT. Using reference TRBV18 and TRBJ1-1 for the parts outside the CDR3, the full variable domain is NAGVMQNPRHLVRRRGQEARLRCSPMKGHSHVYWYRQLPEEGLKFMVYLQKENIIDESGMPKERFSAEFPKEGPSILRIQQVVRGDSAAYFCASSPPSGREAFFGQGTRLTVV.

This chain links TRBV7-6 with TRBJ1-1, with D maybe TRBD1 (5 bases). Per the germline V gene, CDR1 is SGHVS and CDR2 is FNYEAQ. The CDR3 totals 16 residues. The V end lost 5 bases, the J end lost 1 base, and 17 bases lay between the germline ends. This CDR3 reads CASSASQGRENTEAFF. The CDR3 nucleotides read TGTGCCAGCAGCGCCTCTCAGGGCAGGGAGAACACTGAAGCTTTCTTT.

This clone was observed once. The V call is TRBV5-6, the J call TRBJ1-6; possible D gene TRBD1, 6 bases. V shed 2 bases and J shed 7 bases, with 19 bases lying between them. Germline loops: CDR1 SGHDT, CDR2 YYEEEE. The CDR3 is made up of 17 amino acids. CDR3 sequence: CASSFKGVGVGNSPLHF. The CDR3 nucleotides read TGTGCCAGCAGCTTTAAGGGGGTCGGGGTCGGCAATTCACCCCTCCACTTT.

The chain recombines TRBV6-5 with TRBJ1-2; perhaps TRBD1 as D (6 bases). The CDR3 totals 13 residues. Germline V gene sequence: CDR1 MNHEY, CDR2 SVGAGI. Trimming took off 6 bases at V and 8 bases at J, with 16 bases between the two ends. The CDR3 coding sequence is TGTGCCAGCAGCCCTGGACAGTATAAGGGCTACACCTTC. It translates to CASSPGQYKGYTF.

A single count supports this clone. The chain recombines TRBV6-5 with TRBJ2-1; D gene ambiguous. The length of the CDR3 is 15 residues. Trimming pared 2 bases from V and 0 bases from J, leaving 8 bases between. Germline CDR1 MNHEY, CDR2 SVGAGI. CDR3 residues: CASSYRPGSYNEQFF. The CDR3 DNA follows: TGTGCCAGCAGTTACCGCCCTGGCTCCTACAATGAGCAGTTCTTC.

This sequence joins TRBV7-9 and TRBJ1-6; tentative D call: TRBD1 (6 bases). The CDR3 spans 13 residues. The V gene's germline CDR1 is SEHNR and CDR2 FQNEAQ (reference sequence). V dropped 5 bases and J dropped 10 bases, with 12 bases sitting between them. The CDR3 coding sequence is TGTGCCAGCAGCACATCAGGGGAGTCACCCCTCCACTTT. This sequence encodes CASSTSGESPLHF. Variable domain in full (rest from reference TRBV7-9 and TRBJ1-6): DTGVSQNPRHKITKRGQNVTFRCDPISEHNRLYWYRQTLGQGPEFLTYFQNEAQLEKSRLLSDRFSAERPKGSFSTLEIQRTEQGDSAMYLCASSTSGESPLHFGNGTRLTVT.

V and J are TRBV10-3 and TRBJ2-3; 10 positions agree with TRBD2. This CDR3 region has 16 residues. V was clipped by 4 bases and J by 0 bases; unmatched bases: 4. Germline V gene data show CDR1 as ENHRY and CDR2 as SYGVKD. The CDR3 here is CAISGLAGASTDTQYF. The CDR3 DNA sequence: TGTGCCATCAGTGGGCTAGCGGGGGCGAGCACAGATACGCAGTATTTT.

The V gene is TRBV6-1, the J gene TRBJ1-1; D may be TRBD1 (5 bases). Per the germline V gene, CDR1 is MNHNS and CDR2 is SASEGT. Between the trimmed V and J ends, which lost 3 bases and 0 bases, there was a span of 8 bases. The CDR3 is 14 amino acids. CDR3 nucleotide sequence: TGTGCCAGCAGTGATCGACAGTTGAACACTGAAGCTTTCTTT. It is translated as CASSDRQLNTEAFF.

This chain connects TRBV11-2 to TRBJ1-2; no reliable D call. V dropped 0 bases and J dropped 6 bases, with 20 bases sitting between them. Germline values: CDR1 SGHAT, CDR2 FQNNGV. The CDR3 extends over 17 amino acids. The CDR3 region has the DNA TGTGCCAGCAGCTTAGAGGCCGTGAACGTCCGAGTGGATGGCTACACCTTC. Translation gives CASSLEAVNVRVDGYTF.

This clone was observed a single time. The chain combines TRBV2 with TRBJ2-1, with TRBD2 matching 7 bases. The CDR3 sequence is 11 residues long. V lost 6 bases and J lost 9; bases outside the gene matches: 2. CDR1 and CDR2 (germline): SNHLY, FYNNEI. DNA for the CDR3: TGTGCCAGCAGGGGGGGGAGTGAGCAGTTCTTC. Its translation: CASRGGSEQFF.

J is TRBJ1-4 and V is TRBV27, with TRBD1 as a possible D gene (5 bases). CDR1 and CDR2 (germline): MNHEY, SMNVEV (reference sequence). The CDR3 totals 16 residues. V was pared by 6 bases and J by 2 bases, with 16 bases between. The CDR3 spells CASRRAGLLTNEKLFF. The DNA of the CDR3 is TGTGCCAGCAGGAGGGCGGGGCTTCTTACTAATGAAAAACTGTTTTTT.

CDR3 in DNA: TGTGCCAGCAGTGAAGACAGGGCCCCCGAGCAGTACTTC. Translated, it gives CASSEDRAPEQYF. V gene TRBV2 combines with J gene TRBJ2-7, with a weak D call TRBD1 (6 bases). The V end was cut by 1 base, the J end by 6 bases, with 10 bases between. The CDR3 has 13 amino acids. Germline CDR1 is SNHLY and CDR2 is FYNNEI.

The genes are TRBV4-2 and TRBJ1-3; 8 bases line up with TRBD1. Trimming took 1 base from V and 7 from J; bases not matched to a gene: 9. Germline V gives CDR1 LGHNA, CDR2 YNFKEQ. The CDR3 is made up of 16 amino acids. CDR3 residues: CASSQVITGGANTIYF. The CDR3 region has the DNA TGTGCCAGCAGCCAAGTCATAACAGGGGGGGCGAACACCATATATTTT.

This clone was observed a handful of times. The rearrangement uses TRBV6-7 and TRBJ2-3; the match to TRBD2 covers 10 bases. TRBV6-7 is known as an ORF, though its function is uncertain. The length of the CDR3 is 20 residues. V trimming: 2 bases; J trimming: 2 bases; junction bases outside the gene matches: 16. The CDR3 sequence: CASSYPLAGDFPAHTDTQYF. In nucleotides, the CDR3 is TGTGCCAGCAGTTACCCCCTAGCGGGGGACTTTCCGGCCCACACAGATACGCAGTATTTT.

The chain carries TRBV6-6 and TRBJ2-5; 7 bases map to TRBD1. Germline V lookup: CDR1 MNHNY, CDR2 SVGAGI (reference sequence). Unmatched junction bases numbered 7, after V lost 6 bases and J lost 3 bases. This CDR3 is 14 amino acids long. CDR3 amino acids: CASRPAGTEETQYF. The CDR3, as DNA: TGTGCCAGCAGGCCCGCCGGGACAGAAGAGACCCAGTACTTC.

V and J are TRBV11-3 and TRBJ2-1; D tentatively reads TRBD1 or TRBD2 (6 bases each). This CDR3 has 15 residues. The V gene lost 1 base and the J gene lost 2 bases, with 9 bases spanning the gap. From germline, CDR1 is SGHNT and CDR2 YENEEA. CDR3 DNA: TGTGCCAGCAGCTTAGGGGGGGCCGCCTACAATGAGCAGTTCTTC. Amino acid sequence: CASSLGGAAYNEQFF.

With regard to this clone: The same CDR3 arises from other DNA sequences in this sample as well. CDR3 sequence (DNA): TGTGCCAGCAGCTTAGCGCGGGGCACAGATACGCAGTATTTT. It codes for CASSLARGTDTQYF. The chain uses TRBV7-2 and TRBJ2-3; TRBD2 is a possible D gene (5 bases). The length of the CDR3 is 14 residues. Germline lookup yields CDR1 SGHTA and CDR2 FQGNSA. The V end was cut by 0 bases, the J end by 1 base, with 5 bases between.

CDR3 nucleotide sequence: TGTGCCAGCAGCCACAGATCCGGGGATGGCTACACCTTC. The encoded protein is CASSHRSGDGYTF. The V and J genes are TRBV7-8 and TRBJ1-2, with D unclear. Germline values: CDR1 SGHVS, CDR2 FQNEAQ. The V gene lost 5 bases and the J gene lost 6 bases, with 13 bases spanning the gap. CDR3 length equals 13 residues. Filled out from reference TRBV7-8 and TRBJ1-2, the complete variable domain reads GAGVSQSPRYKVAKRGQDVALRCDPISGHVSLFWYQQALGQGPEFLTYFQNEAQLDKSGLPSDRFFAERPEGSVSTLKIQRTQQEDSAVYLCASSHRSGDGYTFGSGTRLTVV.

This clone appeared once. The chain combines TRBV9 with TRBJ2-7; D is unclear. Germline CDR1 SGDLS, CDR2 YYNGEE. Trimming removed 1 base at V and 8 bases at J, with 7 bases between. This CDR3 has 11 residues. The CDR3 is CASSVTRKQYF. Here the CDR3 DNA reads TGTGCCAGCAGCGTAACCAGGAAGCAGTACTTC.

In this sample, this clone turned up a few times. V gene TRBV19 combines with J gene TRBJ1-6; D not resolved. Trimming removed 9 bases at V and 0 bases at J, with 9 bases between. CDR1 is LNHDA, CDR2 SQIVND, per germline (reference sequence). The CDR3 is 14 residues long. In DNA form, the CDR3 reads TGTGCCAGCCAATGGGGCTCCTATAATTCACCCCTCCACTTT. Translation: CASQWGSYNSPLHF.

This chain joins TRBV5-1 and TRBJ2-5; weak D call: TRBD1 (6 bases). Germline V CDR1 and CDR2: SGHRS, YFSETQ. Trimming pared 4 bases from V and 2 bases from J, leaving 9 bases between. The CDR3 is 13 amino acids. CDR3 coding DNA: TGCGCCAGCAGCCTGGGGACACAAGAGACCCAGTACTTC. Translation: CASSLGTQETQYF.

The gene calls are TRBV30 and TRBJ1-1; D gene unclear. The CDR3 is made up of 13 amino acids. The ends were cut back, 4 bases at V and 1 base at J, with 10 bases in the middle. Germline V gives CDR1 GTSNPN, CDR2 SVGIG (reference sequence). The CDR3 protein is CAWMGASNTEAFF. The CDR3 DNA reads as TGTGCCTGGATGGGTGCCTCGAACACTGAAGCTTTCTTT.